The 21 T cell receptor beta chains reported below all come from one sample, sequenced in a study of vaccination effects on CD4 cells after COVID-19. No antigen has been assigned to these receptors. TCRdb's table, derived via immunoSEQ multiplex PCR, lists solely in-frame clones and lacks some. The sample lists 65,000 to 90,000 clones, roughly 74% seen once, with about 3.2% in the top ten. CD4+ T cells specific for antigen were expanded with viral peptide pools by the ViraFEST assay before sequencing. The culture ran for approximately 10 days, and then CD4+ T cells were isolated. No vaccinee had earlier SARS-CoV-2 infection, and nucleocapsid antibodies were negative. The sample in question was CD4+ T cells from PBMCs cultured with HCoV-NL63 spike peptides, obtained before COVID-19 vaccination. The receptors derive from a human donor who received a COVID-19 vaccine.

This rearrangement joins TRBV18 to TRBJ1-4, with D tentatively TRBD1 (5 bases). CDR3 size: 13 residues. V was clipped by 3 bases and J by 7 bases, with 9 bases between them. Germline loops: CDR1 KGHSH, CDR2 LQKENI. CDR3 nucleotide sequence: TGTGCCAGCTCACCGGGGCCCGGTGAAAAACTGTTTTTT. Amino acids: CASSPGPGEKLFF.

The chain recombines TRBV19 with TRBJ1-5; D is ambiguous. This CDR3 is 15 amino acids long. The germline V gene has CDR1 LNHDA and CDR2 SQIVND (reference sequence). Trimming stripped 6 bases from V and 0 bases from J, with 12 bases between. The DNA for the CDR3 is TGTGCCAGTAGGGACGGAAGCTATAGCAATCAGCCCCAGCATTTT. As protein: CASRDGSYSNQPQHF.

The V call is TRBV10-2, the J call TRBJ1-3, with 9 bases identical to TRBD1. CDR1 and CDR2 (germline): WSHSY, SAAADI. The CDR3 extends over 16 amino acids. V was pared by 4 bases and J by 3 bases, with 7 bases of the junction left unmatched. CDR3 residues: CASSAPGTGLGNTIYF. CDR3 sequence (DNA): TGCGCCAGCAGTGCTCCCGGGACAGGGCTTGGAAACACCATATATTTT.

J is TRBJ2-3 and V is TRBV9; D gene ambiguous. This CDR3 spans 15 amino acids. CDR1 is SGDLS, CDR2 YYNGEE, per germline. V was clipped by 4 bases and J by 6 bases, with 18 bases between them. Here the CDR3 reads CASSPTLVGHDTQYF. The DNA for the CDR3 is TGTGCCAGCAGCCCGACGTTAGTGGGTCACGATACGCAGTATTTT.

The gene calls are TRBV21-1 and TRBJ2-3; the D call in the table, TRBD2, was not verified against the DNA. TRBV21-1 is tagged as a pseudogene. The CDR3 has 20 amino acids. In DNA form, the CDR3 reads TGTGCCAGCAGCCGAGCGGGGGGCGACGTAATGGATAGGCACACAGATACGCAGTATTTT. Its protein product is CASSRAGGDVMDRHTDTQYF.

This clone appeared a few times. The chain combines TRBV30 with TRBJ2-7; 7 bases are a match to TRBD2. Germline V gene sequence: CDR1 GTSNPN, CDR2 SVGIG (reference sequence). The V gene end was trimmed by 2 bases and the J gene end by 6 bases; junction bases not matched to a gene: 4. This CDR3 contains 12 residues. In DNA form, the CDR3 reads TGTGCCTGGAGTCGACCGGGGGGCGAGCAGTACGTC. Its protein product is CAWSRPGGEQYV.

The rearrangement joins TRBV7-2 to TRBJ2-5; D possibly matches TRBD1 or TRBD2 (6 bases each). CDR3 size: 14 residues. V was shortened by 6 bases and J by 4 bases, with 15 bases between the two germline ends. Germline V gene sequence: CDR1 SGHTA, CDR2 FQGNSA. The CDR3 DNA reads TGTGCCAGCAGGAAGGTCGGGGGCGGAGAGACCCAGTACTTC. Translating it yields CASRKVGGGETQYF.

V gene TRBV12-3 or TRBV12-4 combines with J gene TRBJ1-4, with D unclear. The CDR3 has 13 residues. Trimming pared 3 bases from V and 6 bases from J, leaving 8 bases between. CDR3 nucleotides: TGTGCCAGCAGTTTTGACGGGTATGAAAAACTGTTTTTT. Its translation is CASSFDGYEKLFF.

V usage is TRBV7-2 and J usage is TRBJ2-7; no definite D call. Germline values: CDR1 SGHTA, CDR2 FQGNSA. V lost 2 bases and J 2 bases, leaving 7 bases between the germline ends. The CDR3 sequence is 13 residues long. This chain's CDR3 is CASSLFAAYEQYV. The CDR3 DNA reads TGTGCCAGCAGCTTATTCGCCGCCTACGAGCAGTACGTC.

This clone was counted between two and nine times. The J gene is TRBJ2-3, the V gene TRBV9, with TRBD2 as a possible D gene (6 bases). Deletions cut 0 bases from V and 3 bases from J, with 14 bases between. Per the germline V gene, CDR1 is SGDLS and CDR2 is YYNGEE. The CDR3 spans 16 residues. The CDR3: CASSVAGGGRTDTQYF. CDR3 DNA: TGTGCCAGCAGCGTAGCCGGGGGTGGGAGGACAGATACGCAGTATTTT.

V usage is TRBV21-1 and J usage is TRBJ1-1; the table's D call TRBD1 went unverified against the DNA. TRBV21-1 is a known pseudogene. CDR3 size: 16 residues. The CDR3 spells CASSKEGLTGGSEAFF. As DNA, the CDR3 is TGTGCCAGCAGCAAGGAGGGGCTGACAGGGGGTTCGGAAGCTTTCTTT.

The chain is built from TRBV7-8 and TRBJ1-4; D remains unclear. V was shortened by 1 base and J by 0 bases, with 9 bases between the two germline ends. The length of the CDR3 is 16 residues. Germline CDR1 reads SGHVS; CDR2 reads FQNEAQ. CDR3 region: CASSLVPFATNEKLFF. The DNA for the CDR3 is TGTGCCAGCAGCTTAGTACCCTTTGCAACTAATGAAAAACTGTTTTTT.

CDR3 coding DNA: TGCGCCAGCAGCTTGGGAGGGGGGGCCCAGGGTGAGCAGTTCTTC. Its translation: CASSLGGGAQGEQFF. The V call is TRBV5-1, the J call TRBJ2-1, with a possible D match to TRBD2 (7 bases). Trimming shortened V by 0 bases and J by 9 bases, and 16 bases separated the two germline ends. This CDR3 region has 15 residues. The germline V gene encodes CDR1 SGHRS and CDR2 YFSETQ.

This clone has more than one count but fewer than ten. The chain recombines TRBV5-1 with TRBJ2-1, with D perhaps TRBD2 (6 bases). CDR1 SGHRS and CDR2 YFSETQ come from the germline V gene. This CDR3 has 13 amino acids. V lost 0 bases and J lost 5, with 6 bases in between. The CDR3: CASSLGGDNEQFF. In DNA, the CDR3 is TGCGCCAGCAGCTTGGGGGGGGACAATGAGCAGTTCTTC.

The V and J genes are TRBV27 and TRBJ1-5; D gene uncertain. Germline assignment: CDR1 MNHEY and CDR2 SMNVEV (reference sequence). Between the trimmed V and J ends, which lost 6 bases and 0 bases, there was a span of 12 bases. This CDR3 contains 15 residues. The CDR3 loop is CASRGRRDSNQPQHF. CDR3 DNA sequence: TGTGCCAGCAGGGGTCGAAGGGATAGCAATCAGCCCCAGCATTTT.

The chain recombines TRBV6-4 with TRBJ1-2; 9 positions match TRBD1. Unmatched junction bases numbered 11, after V lost 7 bases and J lost 8 bases. CDR1 and CDR2 from the germline V gene are MRHNA and SNTAGT. The CDR3 extends over 14 amino acids. The CDR3 spells CASKPQGALGGYTF. CDR3 DNA: TGTGCCAGCAAACCACAGGGGGCCCTTGGGGGCTACACCTTC.

The rearrangement joins TRBV28 to TRBJ2-5; D call uncertain. Germline CDR1 MDHEN, CDR2 SYDVKM. The CDR3 has 13 residues. V was cut by 6 bases and J by 2 bases, with 10 bases left in between. The CDR3 DNA is TGTGCCAGCAGAAGATCCCTTCAAGAGACCCAGTACTTC. Translating gives CASRRSLQETQYF.

The chain has TRBV5-1 and TRBJ2-3; D is unclear. The germline CDR1 and CDR2 sequences are SGHRS and YFSETQ. The CDR3 extends over 15 amino acids. With 0 bases removed from V and 0 bases from J, the gap between germline ends came to 8 bases. The CDR3 reads CASSLATSSTDTQYF. The CDR3 DNA follows: TGCGCCAGCAGCTTGGCCACCTCTAGCACAGATACGCAGTATTTT.

The chain links TRBV18 to TRBJ1-2; D remains unclear. The V gene lost 1 base and the J gene lost 3 bases, with 12 bases spanning the gap. CDR1 KGHSH and CDR2 LQKENI come from the germline V gene. The CDR3 consists of 15 residues. The CDR3 nucleotides are TGTGCCAGCTCACCACGAAACGGGGAGGACTATGGCTACACCTTC. Translation gives CASSPRNGEDYGYTF.

The rearrangement joins TRBV7-2 to TRBJ2-1; D remains unclear. Germline-derived CDR1 and CDR2 are SGHTA and FQGNSA. This CDR3 is 11 amino acids long. Trimming took 3 bases from V and 9 from J, leaving 6 bases between them. CDR3 sequence reads: CASSFVIEQFF. In nucleotides, the CDR3 is TGTGCCAGCAGCTTCGTCATTGAGCAGTTCTTC.

V usage is TRBV11-2 and J usage is TRBJ2-6, with D unclear. Germline V gene lookup returns CDR1 SGHAT and CDR2 FQNNGV. CDR3 size: 15 residues. Deletions cut 8 bases from V and 0 bases from J, with 11 bases between. CDR3 nucleotides: TGTGCCAGCCGGCCCCCCAACTCTGGGGCCAACGTCCTGACTTTC. Translated, it gives CASRPPNSGANVLTF. The full variable domain, with the rest looked up from reference TRBV11-2 and TRBJ2-6, is EAGVAQSPRYKIIEKRQSVAFWCNPISGHATLYWYQQILGQGPKLLIQFQNNGVVDDSQLPKDRFSAERLKGVDSTLKIQPAKLEDSAVYLCASRPPNSGANVLTFGAGSRLTVL.